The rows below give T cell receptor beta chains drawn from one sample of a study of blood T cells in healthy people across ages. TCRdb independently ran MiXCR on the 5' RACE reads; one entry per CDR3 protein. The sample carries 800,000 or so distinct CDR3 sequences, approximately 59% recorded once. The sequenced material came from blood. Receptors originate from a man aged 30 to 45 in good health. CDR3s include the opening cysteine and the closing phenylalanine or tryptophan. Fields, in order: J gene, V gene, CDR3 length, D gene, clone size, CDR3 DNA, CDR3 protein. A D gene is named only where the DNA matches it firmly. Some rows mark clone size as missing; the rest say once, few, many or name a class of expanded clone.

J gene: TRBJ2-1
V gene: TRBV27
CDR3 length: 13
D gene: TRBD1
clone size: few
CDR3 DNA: TGTGCCATCCGGGACAGGGATTTGTATGAGCAGTTCTTC
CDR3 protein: CAIRDRDLYEQFF

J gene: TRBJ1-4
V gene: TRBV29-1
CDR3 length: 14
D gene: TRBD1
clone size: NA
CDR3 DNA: TGCAGCGTACCCGTCGGGACAGGGTCGGAAAAACTGTTTTTT
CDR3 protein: CSVPVGTGSEKLFF

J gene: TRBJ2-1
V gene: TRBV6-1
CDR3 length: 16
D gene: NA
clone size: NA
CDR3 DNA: TGTGCCAGCAGTGCCGCATGGCTAGCAACGTACAATGAGCAGTTCTTC
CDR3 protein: CASSAAWLATYNEQFF

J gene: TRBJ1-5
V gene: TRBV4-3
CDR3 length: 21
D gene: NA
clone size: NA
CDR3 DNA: TGCGCCAGCAGCCAAGATGAGTCTGTTGGCAGGGGACTAATTAGCAATCAGCCCCAGCATTTT
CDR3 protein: CASSQDESVGRGLISNQPQHF

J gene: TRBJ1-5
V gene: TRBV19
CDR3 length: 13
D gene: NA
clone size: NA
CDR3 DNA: TGTGCCAGTAGGGGGGAAGGGCATCAGCCCCAGCATTTT
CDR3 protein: CASRGEGHQPQHF

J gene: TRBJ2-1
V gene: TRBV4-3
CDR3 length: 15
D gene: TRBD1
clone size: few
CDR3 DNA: TGCGCCAGCAGCCAGATAGGGGGCGGACACAATGAGCAGTTCTTC
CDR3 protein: CASSQIGGGHNEQFF

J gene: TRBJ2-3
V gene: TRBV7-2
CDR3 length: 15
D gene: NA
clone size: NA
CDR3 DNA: TGTGCCAGCAGCCCGGGGTCCCAGGGGACAGATACGCAGTATTTT
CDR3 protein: CASSPGSQGTDTQYF

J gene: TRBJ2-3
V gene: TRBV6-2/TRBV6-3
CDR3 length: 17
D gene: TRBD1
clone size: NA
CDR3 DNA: TGTGCCAGCAGTTATCCCCTCGGACAGGGTGGAGCAGATACGCAGTATTTT
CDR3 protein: CASSYPLGQGGADTQYF

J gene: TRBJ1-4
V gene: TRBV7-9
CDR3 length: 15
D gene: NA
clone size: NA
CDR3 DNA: TGTGCCAGCAGCTCGGGGGCAGGGACTAATGAAAAACTGTTTTTT
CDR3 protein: CASSSGAGTNEKLFF

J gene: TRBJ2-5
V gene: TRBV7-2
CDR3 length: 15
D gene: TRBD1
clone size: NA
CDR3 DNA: TGTGCCAGCAGCTTGGGACAGGGGGCGCGAAAGACCCAGTACTTC
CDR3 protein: CASSLGQGARKTQYF

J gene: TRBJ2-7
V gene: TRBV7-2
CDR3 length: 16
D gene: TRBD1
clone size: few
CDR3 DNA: TGTGCCAGCAGCTTAGCGCTGGACAGGGGATCCTACGAGCAGTACTTC
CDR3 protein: CASSLALDRGSYEQYF

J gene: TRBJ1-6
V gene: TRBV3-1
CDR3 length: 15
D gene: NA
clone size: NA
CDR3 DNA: TGTGCCAGCAGCCAAGCCCGGGCCGATAATTCACCCCTCCACTTT
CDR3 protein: CASSQARADNSPLHF

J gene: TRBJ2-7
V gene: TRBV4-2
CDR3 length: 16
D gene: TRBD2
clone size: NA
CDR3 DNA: TGTGCCAGCAGCCAAGATTCAAGCGGGGTAGTCTACGAGCAGTACTTC
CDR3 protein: CASSQDSSGVVYEQYF

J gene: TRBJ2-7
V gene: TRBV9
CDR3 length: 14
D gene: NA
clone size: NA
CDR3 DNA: TGTGCCAGCAGCGTAGGTGCGGACCGTTACGAGCAGTACTTC
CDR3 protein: CASSVGADRYEQYF

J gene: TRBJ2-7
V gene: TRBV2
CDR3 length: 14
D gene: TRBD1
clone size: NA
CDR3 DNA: TGTGCCAGCAGTGAAGCTTGGGGACAGGACGAGCAGTACTTC
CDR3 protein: CASSEAWGQDEQYF

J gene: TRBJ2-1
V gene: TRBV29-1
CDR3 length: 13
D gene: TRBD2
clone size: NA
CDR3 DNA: TGCAGCGTTGATCCTAGCGGCGCAAGGGAGCAGTTCTTC
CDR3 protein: CSVDPSGAREQFF

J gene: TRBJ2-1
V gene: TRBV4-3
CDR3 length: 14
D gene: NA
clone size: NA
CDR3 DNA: TGCGCCAGCAGCCAAGACTCGGGGCGCAATGAGCAGTTCTTC
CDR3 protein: CASSQDSGRNEQFF

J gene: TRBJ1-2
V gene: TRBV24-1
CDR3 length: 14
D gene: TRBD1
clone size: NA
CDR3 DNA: TGTGCCACCAGTGAGGGACAGAATCCACCCGGCTACACCTTC
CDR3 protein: CATSEGQNPPGYTF

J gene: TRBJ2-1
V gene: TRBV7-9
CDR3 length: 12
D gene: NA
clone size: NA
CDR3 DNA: TGTGCCAGCAGCCGGACAGCTGGCGAGCAGTTCTTC
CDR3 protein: CASSRTAGEQFF

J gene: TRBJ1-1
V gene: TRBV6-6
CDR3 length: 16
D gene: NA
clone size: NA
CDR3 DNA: TGTGCCAGCAGTCCCCGGGGGGGCCCCGTGAACACTGGAGCTTTCTTT
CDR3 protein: CASSPRGGPVNTGAFF

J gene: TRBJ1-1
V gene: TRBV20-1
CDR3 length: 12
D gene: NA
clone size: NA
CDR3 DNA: TGCAGTGCTAGATCGGCGAACACTGAAGCTTTCTTT
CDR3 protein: CSARSANTEAFF

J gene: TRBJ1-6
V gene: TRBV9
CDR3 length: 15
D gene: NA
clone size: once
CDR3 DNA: TGTGCCAGCAGCGTAGCGCAGGGTTCGGGTTCACCCCTCCACTTT
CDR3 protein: CASSVAQGSGSPLHF

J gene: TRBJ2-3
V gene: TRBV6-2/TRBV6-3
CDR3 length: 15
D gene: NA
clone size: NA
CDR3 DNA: TGTGCCAGCAGTTACTCAACGCTTCCCACAGATACGCAGTATTTT
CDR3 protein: CASSYSTLPTDTQYF

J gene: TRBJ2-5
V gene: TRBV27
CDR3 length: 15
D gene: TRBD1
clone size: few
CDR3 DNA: TGTGCCAGCAGTCGCCTGGACAGGGGGCGAGAGACCCAGTACTTC
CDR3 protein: CASSRLDRGRETQYF

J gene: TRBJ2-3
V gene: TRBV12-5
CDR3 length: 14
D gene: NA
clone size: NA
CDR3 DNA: TGTGCTAGTGCCGAAAGCGGATACACAGATACGCAGTATTTT
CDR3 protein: CASAESGYTDTQYF

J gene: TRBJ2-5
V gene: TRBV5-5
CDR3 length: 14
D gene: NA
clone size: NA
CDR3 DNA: TGTGCCAGCAGCCCCGTCGGGGTAGAGGAGACCCAGTACTTC
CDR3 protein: CASSPVGVEETQYF

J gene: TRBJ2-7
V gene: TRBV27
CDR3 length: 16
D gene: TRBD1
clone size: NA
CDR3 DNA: TGTGCCAGCAGTTTGACAGGGGGCGGGTCCCCCTACGAGCAGTACTTC
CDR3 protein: CASSLTGGGSPYEQYF

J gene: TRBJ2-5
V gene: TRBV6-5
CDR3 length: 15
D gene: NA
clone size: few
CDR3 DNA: TGTGCCAGCAGTTACCTCGGGAACTTGAACAATGAGCAGTACTTC
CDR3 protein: CASSYLGNLNNEQYF

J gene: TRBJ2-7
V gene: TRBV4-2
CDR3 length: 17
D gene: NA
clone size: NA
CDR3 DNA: TGTGCCAGCAGCCAAGATCCCCAGCCGGTCTCCTACAATGAGCAGTACTTC
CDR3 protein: CASSQDPQPVSYNEQYF

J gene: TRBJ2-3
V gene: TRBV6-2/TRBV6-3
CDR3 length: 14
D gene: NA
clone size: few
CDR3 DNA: TGTGCCAGCAGTTCATTAACTAGCACAGATACGCAGTATTTT
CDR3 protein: CASSSLTSTDTQYF

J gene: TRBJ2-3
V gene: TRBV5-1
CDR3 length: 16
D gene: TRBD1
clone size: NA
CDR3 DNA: TGCGCCAGCAGCTTGGGACAGGGGATTAGCACAGATACGCAGTATTTT
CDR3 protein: CASSLGQGISTDTQYF

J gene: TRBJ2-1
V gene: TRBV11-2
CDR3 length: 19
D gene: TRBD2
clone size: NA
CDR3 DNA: TGTGCCAGCAGCGAGACTAGCGGGGGGCCCCAGAGCTCCTACAATGAGCAGTTCTTC
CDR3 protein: CASSETSGGPQSSYNEQFF

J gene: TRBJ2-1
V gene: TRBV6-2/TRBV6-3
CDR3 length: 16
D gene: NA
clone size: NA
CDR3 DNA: TGTGCCAGCAGTTTCGTCGGCGGAACCAAGGGGAATGAGCAGTTCTTC
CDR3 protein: CASSFVGGTKGNEQFF

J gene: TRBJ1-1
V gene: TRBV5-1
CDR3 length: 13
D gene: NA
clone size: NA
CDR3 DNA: TGCGCCAGCAGCTTTGCGGGGGCTACTGAAGCTTTCTTT
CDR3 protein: CASSFAGATEAFF

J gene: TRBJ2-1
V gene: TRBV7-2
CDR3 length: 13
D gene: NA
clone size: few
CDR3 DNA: TGTGCCAGCAGCGTGCCCAATTACAATGAGCAGTTCTTC
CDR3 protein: CASSVPNYNEQFF

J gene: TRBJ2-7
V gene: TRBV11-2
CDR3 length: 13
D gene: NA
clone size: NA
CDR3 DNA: TGTGCCAGCAGCCCGACAGTTTTTGACGAGCAGTACTTC
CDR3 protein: CASSPTVFDEQYF

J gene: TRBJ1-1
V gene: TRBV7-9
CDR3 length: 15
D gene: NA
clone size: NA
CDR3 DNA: TGTGCCAGCAGCTTAGTGGCAGGGCCGACCACTGAAGCTTTCTTT
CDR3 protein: CASSLVAGPTTEAFF

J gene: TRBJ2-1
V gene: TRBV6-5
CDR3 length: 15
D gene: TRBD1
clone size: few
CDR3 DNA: TGTGCCAGCAGTTACTCACAGGGGCTAGGCAATGAGCAGTTCTTC
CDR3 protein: CASSYSQGLGNEQFF

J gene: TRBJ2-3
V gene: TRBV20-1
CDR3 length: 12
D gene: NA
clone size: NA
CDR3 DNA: TGCAGTGAGGGAGGCCGCACAGATACGCAGTATTTT
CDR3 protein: CSEGGRTDTQYF

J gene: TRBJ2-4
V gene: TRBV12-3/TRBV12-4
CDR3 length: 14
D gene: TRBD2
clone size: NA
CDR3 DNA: TGTGCCAGCAGTTTTGCGGGGGGGCAATACGAGCGGTACTTC
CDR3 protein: CASSFAGGQYERYF

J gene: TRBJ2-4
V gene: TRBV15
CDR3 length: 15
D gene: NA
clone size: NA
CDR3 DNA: TGTGCCACCAGCAGAGATGCTGGGTGGGTGGGGGAGCAGTACTTC
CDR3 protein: CATSRDAGWVGEQYF

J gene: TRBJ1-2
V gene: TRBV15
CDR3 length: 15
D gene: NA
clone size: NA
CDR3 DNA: TGTGCCACTAGCAGAGGGCTACCGCGATTTTATGGCTACACCTTC
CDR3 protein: CATSRGLPRFYGYTF

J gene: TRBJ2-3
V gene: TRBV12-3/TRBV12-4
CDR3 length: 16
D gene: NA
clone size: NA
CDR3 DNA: TGTGCCAGCAGTTTAGCGCTCATGGGGGCTGAAGATACGCAGTATTTT
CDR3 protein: CASSLALMGAEDTQYF

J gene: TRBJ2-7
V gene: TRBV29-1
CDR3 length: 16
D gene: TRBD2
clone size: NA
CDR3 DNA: TGCAGCGTTGAAGATACAGCGGCGCGGGGGAACTACGAGCAGTACTTC
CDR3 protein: CSVEDTAARGNYEQYF

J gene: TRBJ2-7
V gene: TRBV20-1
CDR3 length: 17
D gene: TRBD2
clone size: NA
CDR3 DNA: TGCAGTGCCACCCCGACTAGCGGGGGCGACCTAAACTACGAGCAGTACTTC
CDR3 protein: CSATPTSGGDLNYEQYF

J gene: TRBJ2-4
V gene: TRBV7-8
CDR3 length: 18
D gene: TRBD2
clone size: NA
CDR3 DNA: TGTGCCAGCAGCTTAGGAGCTAGCGGGGGGCTCCTCAAAGACATTCAGTACTTC
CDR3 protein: CASSLGASGGLLKDIQYF

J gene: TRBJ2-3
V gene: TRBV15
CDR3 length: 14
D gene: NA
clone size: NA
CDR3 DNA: TGTGCCACCAGCAGCGATGAGGGGACAGATACGCAGTATTTT
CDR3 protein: CATSSDEGTDTQYF

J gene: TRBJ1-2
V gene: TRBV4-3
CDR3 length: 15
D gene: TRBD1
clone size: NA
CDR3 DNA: TGCGCCAGCAGCCAAGGGCGAGGGGGCAGCTATGGCTACACCTTC
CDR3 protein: CASSQGRGGSYGYTF

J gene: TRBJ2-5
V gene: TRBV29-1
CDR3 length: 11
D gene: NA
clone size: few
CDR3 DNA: TGCAGCGCCCTCAGTGGGGAGACCCAGTACTTC
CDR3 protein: CSALSGETQYF

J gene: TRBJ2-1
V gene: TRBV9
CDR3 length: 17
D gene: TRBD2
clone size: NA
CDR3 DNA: TGTGCCAGCAGCGTCCGGGTGGCGGGGGGGATATACAATGAGCAGTTCTTC
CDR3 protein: CASSVRVAGGIYNEQFF

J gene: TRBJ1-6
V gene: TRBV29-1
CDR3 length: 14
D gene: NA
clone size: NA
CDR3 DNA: TGCAGCGTGAGCCCTGGGACGGAAAATTCACCCCTCCACTTT
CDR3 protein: CSVSPGTENSPLHF

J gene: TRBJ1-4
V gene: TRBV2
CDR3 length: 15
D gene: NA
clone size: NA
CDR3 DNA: TGTGCCAGCAGTGAAGCAAGGGGAGTGGGTGAAAAACTGTTTTTT
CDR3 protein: CASSEARGVGEKLFF

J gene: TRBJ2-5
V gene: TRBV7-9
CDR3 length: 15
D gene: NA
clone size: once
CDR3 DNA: TGTGCCAGCAGCAAAACCTTTGGGCCCCAAGAGACCCAGTACTTC
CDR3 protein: CASSKTFGPQETQYF

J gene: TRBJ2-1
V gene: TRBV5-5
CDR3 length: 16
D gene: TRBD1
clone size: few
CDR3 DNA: TGTGCCAGCAGCTCTCCCGGGACAGGGGTTCACAATGAGCAGTTCTTC
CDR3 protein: CASSSPGTGVHNEQFF

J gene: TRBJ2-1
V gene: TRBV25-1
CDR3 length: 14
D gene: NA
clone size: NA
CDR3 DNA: TGTGCCAGCAGTCCACTCTTATCTGGCAATGAGCAGTTCTTC
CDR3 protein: CASSPLLSGNEQFF

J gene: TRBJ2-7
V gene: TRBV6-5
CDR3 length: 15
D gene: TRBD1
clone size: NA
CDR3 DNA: TGTGCCAGCAGGCCGGACAGGGGCGTTTACTACGAGCAGTACTTC
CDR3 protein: CASRPDRGVYYEQYF

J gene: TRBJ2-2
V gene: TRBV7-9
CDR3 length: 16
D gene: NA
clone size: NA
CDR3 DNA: TGTGCCAGCAGAACCTCCGGGACACCAAACACCGGGGAGCTGTTTTTT
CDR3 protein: CASRTSGTPNTGELFF

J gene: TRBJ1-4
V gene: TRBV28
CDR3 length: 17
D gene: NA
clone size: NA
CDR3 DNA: TGTGCCAGCAGTTTATGGGGGGGGGGGCCCGGTAATGAAAAACTGTTTTTT
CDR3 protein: CASSLWGGGPGNEKLFF

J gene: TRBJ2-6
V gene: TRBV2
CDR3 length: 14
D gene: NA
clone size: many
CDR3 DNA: TGTGCCAGCAGTGAAAGGGCCGGGGCCAACGTCCTGACTTTC
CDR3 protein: CASSERAGANVLTF

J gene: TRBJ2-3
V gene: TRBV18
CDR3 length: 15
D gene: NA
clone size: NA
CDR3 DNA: TGTGCCAGCTCAAACCGGGACTTCCCCACAGATACGCAGTATTTT
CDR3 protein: CASSNRDFPTDTQYF